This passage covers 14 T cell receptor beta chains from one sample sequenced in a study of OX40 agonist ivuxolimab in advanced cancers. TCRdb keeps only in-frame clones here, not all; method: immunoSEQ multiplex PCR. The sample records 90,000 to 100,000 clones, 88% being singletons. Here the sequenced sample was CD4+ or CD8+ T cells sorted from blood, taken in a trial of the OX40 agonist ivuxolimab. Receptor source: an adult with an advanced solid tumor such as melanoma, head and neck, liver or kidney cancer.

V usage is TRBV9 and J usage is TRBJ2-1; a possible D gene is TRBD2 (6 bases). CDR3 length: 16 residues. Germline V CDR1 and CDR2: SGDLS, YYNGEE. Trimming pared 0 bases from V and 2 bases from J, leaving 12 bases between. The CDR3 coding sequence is TGTGCCAGCAGCGTAGCGGCAGGGAGGACCTACAATGAGCAGTTCTTC. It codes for CASSVAAGRTYNEQFF.

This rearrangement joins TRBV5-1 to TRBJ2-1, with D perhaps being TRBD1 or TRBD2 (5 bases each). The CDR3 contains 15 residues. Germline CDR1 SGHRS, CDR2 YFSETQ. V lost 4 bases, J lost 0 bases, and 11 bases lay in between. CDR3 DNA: TGCGCCAGCAGCGACAGCGGCAGCTCCTACAATGAGCAGTTCTTC. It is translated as CASSDSGSSYNEQFF.

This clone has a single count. The CDR3 reads CASSPRGSGANVLTF. In DNA, the CDR3 is TGTGCCAGCAGCCCCAGGGGGTCCGGGGCCAACGTCCTGACTTTC. The J gene is TRBJ2-6, the V gene TRBV6-6, with 7 bases aligning to TRBD1. Germline V gene lookup returns CDR1 MNHNY and CDR2 SVGAGI (reference sequence). The trim removed 6 bases at V and 4 bases at J, leaving 6 bases unmatched. The CDR3 has 15 amino acids.

CDR3 nucleotides: TGTGCCATCACCCTAGGACTATCTGGGGCCAACGTCCTGACTTTC. As protein: CAITLGLSGANVLTF. The chain is built from TRBV10-3 and TRBJ2-6; tentative D call: TRBD2 (6 bases). This CDR3 has 15 amino acids. Germline values: CDR1 ENHRY, CDR2 SYGVKD. The V end was cut by 7 bases, the J end by 1 base, with 11 bases between.

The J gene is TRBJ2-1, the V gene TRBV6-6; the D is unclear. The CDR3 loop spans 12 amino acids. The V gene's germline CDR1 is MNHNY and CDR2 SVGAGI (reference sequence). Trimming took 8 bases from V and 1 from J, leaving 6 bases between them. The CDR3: CASSRSYNEQFF. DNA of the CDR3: TGTGCCAGCTCCCGGTCCTACAATGAGCAGTTCTTC.

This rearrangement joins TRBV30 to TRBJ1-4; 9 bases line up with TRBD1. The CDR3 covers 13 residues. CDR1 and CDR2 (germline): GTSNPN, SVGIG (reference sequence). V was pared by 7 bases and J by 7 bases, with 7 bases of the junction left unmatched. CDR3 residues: CALGTGQGEKLFF. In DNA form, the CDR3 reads TGTGCCTTGGGAACGGGACAGGGTGAAAAACTGTTTTTT.

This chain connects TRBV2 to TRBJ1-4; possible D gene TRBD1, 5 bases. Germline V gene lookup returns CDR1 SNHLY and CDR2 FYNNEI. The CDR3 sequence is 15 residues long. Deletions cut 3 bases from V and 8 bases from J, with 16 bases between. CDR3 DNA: TGTGCCAGCAGTGAGAGTGGGGACCCGAGGGAAAAACTGTTTTTT. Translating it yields CASSESGDPREKLFF.

DNA for the CDR3: TGCGCCAGCAGGACAGACCAGAACACCGGGGAGCTGTTTTTT. It specifies CASRTDQNTGELFF. The chain uses TRBV10-1 and TRBJ2-2; weak D call: TRBD1 (5 bases). Between the trimmed V and J ends, which lost 6 bases and 1 base, there was a span of 9 bases. The CDR3 spans 14 residues. Germline V gene lookup returns CDR1 WNHNN and CDR2 SYGVQD (reference sequence).

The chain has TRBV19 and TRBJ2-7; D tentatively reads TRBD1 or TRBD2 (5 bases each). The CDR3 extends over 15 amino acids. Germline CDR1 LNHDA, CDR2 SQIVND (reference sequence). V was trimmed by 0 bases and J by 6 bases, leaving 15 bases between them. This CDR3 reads CASSIDGSAGTEQYV. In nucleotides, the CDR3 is TGTGCCAGTAGTATAGATGGTTCGGCCGGGACCGAGCAGTACGTC.

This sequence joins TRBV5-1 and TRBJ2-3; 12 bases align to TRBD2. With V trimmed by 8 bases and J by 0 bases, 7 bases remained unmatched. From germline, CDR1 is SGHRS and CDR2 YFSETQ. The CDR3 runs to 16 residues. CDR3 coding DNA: TGCGCCAGTCTTTCCGGGACTAGCGGGAGCACAGATACGCAGTATTTT. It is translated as CASLSGTSGSTDTQYF.

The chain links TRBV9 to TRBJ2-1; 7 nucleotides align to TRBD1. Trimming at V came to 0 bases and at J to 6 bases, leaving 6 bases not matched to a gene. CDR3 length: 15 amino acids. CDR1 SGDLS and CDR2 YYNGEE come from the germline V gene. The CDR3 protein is CASSVGGQGVNEQFF. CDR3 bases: TGTGCCAGCAGCGTAGGTGGCCAGGGGGTCAATGAGCAGTTCTTC.

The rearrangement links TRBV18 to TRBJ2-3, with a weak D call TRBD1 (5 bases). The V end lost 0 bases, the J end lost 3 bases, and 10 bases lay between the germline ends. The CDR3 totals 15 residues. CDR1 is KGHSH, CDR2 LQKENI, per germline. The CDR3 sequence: CASSPPGRVTDTQYF. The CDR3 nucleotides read TGTGCCAGCTCACCACCGGGCAGGGTGACAGATACGCAGTATTTT.

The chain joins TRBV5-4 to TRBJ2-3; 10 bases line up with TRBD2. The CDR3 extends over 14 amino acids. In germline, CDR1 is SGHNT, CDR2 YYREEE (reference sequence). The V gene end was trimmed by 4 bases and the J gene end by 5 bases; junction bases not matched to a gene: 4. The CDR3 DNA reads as TGTGCCAGCAGCGTAAGCGGGAGGGTAGATACGCAGTATTTT. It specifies CASSVSGRVDTQYF.

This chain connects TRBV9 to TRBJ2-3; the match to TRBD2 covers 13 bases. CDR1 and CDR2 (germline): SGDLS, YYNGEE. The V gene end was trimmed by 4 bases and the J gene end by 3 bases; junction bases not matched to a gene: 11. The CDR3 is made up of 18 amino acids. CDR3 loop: CASSPKAGLAGITDTQYF. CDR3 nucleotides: TGTGCCAGCAGCCCTAAAGCGGGACTAGCGGGAATAACAGATACGCAGTATTTT.